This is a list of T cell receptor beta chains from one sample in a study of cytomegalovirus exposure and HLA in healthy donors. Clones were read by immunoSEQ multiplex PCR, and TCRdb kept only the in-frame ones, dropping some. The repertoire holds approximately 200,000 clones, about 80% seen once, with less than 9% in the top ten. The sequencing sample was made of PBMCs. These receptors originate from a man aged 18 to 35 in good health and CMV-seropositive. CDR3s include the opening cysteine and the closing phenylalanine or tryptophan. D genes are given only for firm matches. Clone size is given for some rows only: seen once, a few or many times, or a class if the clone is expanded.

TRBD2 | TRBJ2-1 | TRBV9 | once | TGTGCCAGCAGCGTAGCGCTAGCGGGAGGTCCCCCGGGGGACAATGAGCAGTTCTTC | CASSVALAGGPPGDNEQFF
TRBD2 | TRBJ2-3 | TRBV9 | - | TGTGCCAGCAGCGTAGGAGCTAGCGGGAGGGTGTCAGATACGCAGTATTTT | CASSVGASGRVSDTQYF
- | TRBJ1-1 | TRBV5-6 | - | TGTGCCAGCAGCGCGGAGGGGGGGTACGGCACTGAAGCTTTCTTT | CASSAEGGYGTEAFF
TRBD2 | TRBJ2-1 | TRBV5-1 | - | TGCGCCAGCAGCTCGGGACTAGCGGGAGGCGGTGAGCAGTTCTTC | CASSSGLAGGGEQFF
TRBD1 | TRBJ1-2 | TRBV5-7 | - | TGTGCCAGCAGCTGCAAAGCCCTAAGGGGGCGAGTCTATGGCTACACCTTC | CASSCKALRGRVYGYTF
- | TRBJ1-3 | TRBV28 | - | TGTGCCAGCAGTTCGAATGATCTCGGGGGGACCATATATTTT | CASSSNDLGGTIYF
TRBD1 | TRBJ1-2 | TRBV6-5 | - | TGTGCCAGCCTGACAGGGGGCGACTATGGCTACACCTTC | CASLTGGDYGYTF
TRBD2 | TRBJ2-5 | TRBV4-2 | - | TGTGCCAGCAGCCAAGTACTAGCGGGCCAAGAGACCCAGTACTTC | CASSQVLAGQETQYF
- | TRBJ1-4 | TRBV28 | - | TGTGCCAGCAGTTTATATCCAAATGAAAAACTGTTTTTT | CASSLYPNEKLFF
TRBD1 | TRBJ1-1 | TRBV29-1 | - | TGCAGCGTTGCCACAGGGGCGTACACTGAAGCTTTCTTT | CSVATGAYTEAFF
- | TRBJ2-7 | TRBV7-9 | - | TGTGCCAGCAGCGGGACCAGGGCTGGGAGGCCCTACGAGCAGTACTTC | CASSGTRAGRPYEQYF
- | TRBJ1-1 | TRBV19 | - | TGTGCCAGTAGTATAGCACAGGTTGCCACTGAAGCTTTCTTT | CASSIAQVATEAFF
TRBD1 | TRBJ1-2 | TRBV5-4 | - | TGTGCCAGCAGCTCCGGGACAGGGGTTGGCTATGGCTACACCTTC | CASSSGTGVGYGYTF
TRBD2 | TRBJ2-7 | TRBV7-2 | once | TGTGCCAGCAGCTTTACTAGCGGGTCGACCTACGAGCAGTACTTC | CASSFTSGSTYEQYF
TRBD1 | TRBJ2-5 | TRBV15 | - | TGTGCCACCAGCAAACAGGGGTCTCAAGAGACCCAGTACTTC | CATSKQGSQETQYF
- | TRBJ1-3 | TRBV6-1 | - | TGTGCCAGCAGTGCTATGGGGAGCTCTGGAAACACCATATATTTT | CASSAMGSSGNTIYF
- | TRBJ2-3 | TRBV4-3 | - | TGCGCCAGCAGCCAAGGGGGACTGAGCACAGATACGCAGTATTTT | CASSQGGLSTDTQYF
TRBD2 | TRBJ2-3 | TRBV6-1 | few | TGTGCCAGCAGTCCGACTAGCGGGACAGATACGCAGTATTTT | CASSPTSGTDTQYF
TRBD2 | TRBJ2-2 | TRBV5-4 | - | TGTGCCAGCAGCTTGGGGACTAGCGGGTGGCAGCTGTTTTTT | CASSLGTSGWQLFF
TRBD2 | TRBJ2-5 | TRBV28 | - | TGTGCCAGCAGCTCCCTAGCGGGCAACCAAGAGACCCAGTACTTC | CASSSLAGNQETQYF
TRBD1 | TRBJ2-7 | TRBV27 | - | TGTGCCAGCAGTTTATCCCCAAGACAGGGGGCGCGCCACGAGCAGTACTTC | CASSLSPRQGARHEQYF
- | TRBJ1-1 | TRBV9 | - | TGTGCCAGCAGCCCACAGGGAGACACTGAAGCTTTCTTT | CASSPQGDTEAFF
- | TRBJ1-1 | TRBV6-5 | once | TGTGCCAGCAAAACCCTGGAGGGTCAAGCTTTCTTT | CASKTLEGQAFF
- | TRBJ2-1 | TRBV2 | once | TGTGCCAGCACCATCGACTACTCCCGCTCCTACAATGAGCAGTTCTTC | CASTIDYSRSYNEQFF
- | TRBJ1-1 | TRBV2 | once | TGTGCCAGCTATGGAAGAGGGTTTGTCTGGATCAACAATGAAGCTTTCTTT | CASYGRGFVWINNEAFF
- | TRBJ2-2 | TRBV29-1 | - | TGCAGCGTCGGACAGGGCGGGGGAGCCGGGGAGCTGTTTTTT | CSVGQGGGAGELFF